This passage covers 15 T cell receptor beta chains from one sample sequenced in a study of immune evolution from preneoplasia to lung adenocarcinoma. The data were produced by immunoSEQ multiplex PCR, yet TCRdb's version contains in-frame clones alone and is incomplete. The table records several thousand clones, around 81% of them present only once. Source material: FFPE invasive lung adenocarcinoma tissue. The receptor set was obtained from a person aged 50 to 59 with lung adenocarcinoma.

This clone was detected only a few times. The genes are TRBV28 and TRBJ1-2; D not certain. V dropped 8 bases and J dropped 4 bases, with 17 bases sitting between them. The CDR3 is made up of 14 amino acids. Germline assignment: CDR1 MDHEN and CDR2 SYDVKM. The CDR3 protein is CASYRQSGSYGYTF. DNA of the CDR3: TGTGCCAGCTACCGCCAATCGGGTAGCTATGGCTACACCTTC.

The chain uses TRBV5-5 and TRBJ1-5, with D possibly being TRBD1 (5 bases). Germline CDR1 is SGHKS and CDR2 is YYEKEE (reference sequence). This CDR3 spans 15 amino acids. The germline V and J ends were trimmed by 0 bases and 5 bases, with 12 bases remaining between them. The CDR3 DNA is TGTGCCAGCAGCTTGGGCAGGGAAGGAGATCAGCCCCAGCATTTT. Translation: CASSLGREGDQPQHF.

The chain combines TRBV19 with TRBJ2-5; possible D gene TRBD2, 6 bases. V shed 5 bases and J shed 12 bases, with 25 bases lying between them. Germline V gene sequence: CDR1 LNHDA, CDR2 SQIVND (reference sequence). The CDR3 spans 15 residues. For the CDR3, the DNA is TGTGCCAGTAGTGCGACCGGGCGCGGCGGGGCGGCGGAGTACTTC. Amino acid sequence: CASSATGRGGAAEYF.

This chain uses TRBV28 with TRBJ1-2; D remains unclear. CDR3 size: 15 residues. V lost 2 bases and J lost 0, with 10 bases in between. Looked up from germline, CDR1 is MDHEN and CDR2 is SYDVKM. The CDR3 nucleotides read TGTGCCAGCAGTTTAGGTCTGTTATCTAACTATGGCTACACCTTC. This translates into CASSLGLLSNYGYTF.

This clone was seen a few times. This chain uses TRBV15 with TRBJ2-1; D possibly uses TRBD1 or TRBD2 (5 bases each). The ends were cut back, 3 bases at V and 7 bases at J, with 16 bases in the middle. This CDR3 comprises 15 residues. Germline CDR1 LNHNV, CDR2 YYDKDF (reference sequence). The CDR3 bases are TGTGCCACCAGCAGTGACCGGGATCCAGGGAATGAGCAGTTCTTC. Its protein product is CATSSDRDPGNEQFF. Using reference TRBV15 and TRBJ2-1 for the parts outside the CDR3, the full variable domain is DAMVIQNPRYQVTQFGKPVTLSCSQTLNHNVMYWYQQKSSQAPKLLFHYYDKDFNNEADTPDNFQSRRPNTSFCFLDIRSPGLGDTAMYLCATSSDRDPGNEQFFGPGTRLTVL.

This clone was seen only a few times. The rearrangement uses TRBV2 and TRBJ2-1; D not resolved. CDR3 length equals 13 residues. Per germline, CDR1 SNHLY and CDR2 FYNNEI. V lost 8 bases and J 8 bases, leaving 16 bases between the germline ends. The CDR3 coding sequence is TGTGCCAGCCAAAAGGAGCCGTGGTATGAGCAGTTCTTC. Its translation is CASQKEPWYEQFF.

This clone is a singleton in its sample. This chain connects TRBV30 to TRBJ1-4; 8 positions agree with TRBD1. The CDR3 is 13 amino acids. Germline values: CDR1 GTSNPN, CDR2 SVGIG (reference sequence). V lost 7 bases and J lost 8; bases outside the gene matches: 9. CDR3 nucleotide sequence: TGTGCCTCCGAGACAGGGGAGGGGGAAAAACTGTTTTTT. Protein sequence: CASETGEGEKLFF.

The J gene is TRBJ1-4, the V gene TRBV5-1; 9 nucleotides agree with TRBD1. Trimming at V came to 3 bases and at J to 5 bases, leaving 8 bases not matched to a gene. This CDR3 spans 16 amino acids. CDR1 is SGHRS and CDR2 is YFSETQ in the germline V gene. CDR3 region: CASSSGQGKKNEKLFF. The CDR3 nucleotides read TGCGCCAGCAGCTCAGGACAGGGGAAGAAGAATGAAAAACTGTTTTTT.

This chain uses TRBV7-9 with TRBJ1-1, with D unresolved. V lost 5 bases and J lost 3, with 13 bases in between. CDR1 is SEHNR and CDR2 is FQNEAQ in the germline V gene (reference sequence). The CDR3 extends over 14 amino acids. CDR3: CASSLQNSDTEAFF. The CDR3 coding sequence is TGTGCCAGCAGCCTTCAGAATAGCGACACTGAAGCTTTCTTT.

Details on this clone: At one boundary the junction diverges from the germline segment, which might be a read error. CDR3 sequence (DNA): TGTGCCAGCAGTTCCCAGGGGGCAGACTATAGCTACACCTTC. Its protein is CASSSQGADYSYTF. The chain links TRBV28 to TRBJ1-2, with 8 bases fitting TRBD1. Per the germline V gene, CDR1 is MDHEN and CDR2 is SYDVKM. The CDR3 totals 14 residues.

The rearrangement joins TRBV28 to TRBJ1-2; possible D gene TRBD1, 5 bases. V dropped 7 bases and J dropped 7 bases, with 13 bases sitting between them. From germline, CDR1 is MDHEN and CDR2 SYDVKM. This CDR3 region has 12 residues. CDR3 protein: CASKEGLSGYTF. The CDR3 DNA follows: TGTGCCAGCAAGGAGGGGTTAAGTGGCTACACCTTC.

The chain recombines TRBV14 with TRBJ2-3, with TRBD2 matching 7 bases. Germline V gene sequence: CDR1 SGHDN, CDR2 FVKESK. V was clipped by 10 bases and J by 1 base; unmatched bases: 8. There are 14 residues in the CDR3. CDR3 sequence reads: CATTPSGRTDTQYF. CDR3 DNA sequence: TGTGCCACTACGCCTAGCGGCCGCACAGATACGCAGTATTTT.

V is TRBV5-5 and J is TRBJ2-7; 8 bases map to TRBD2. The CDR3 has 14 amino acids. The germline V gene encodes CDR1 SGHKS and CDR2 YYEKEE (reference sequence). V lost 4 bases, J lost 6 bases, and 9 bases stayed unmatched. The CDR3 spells CASSLSSGIGEQYF. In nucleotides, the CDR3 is TGTGCCAGCAGCCTCAGTAGCGGGATTGGCGAGCAGTACTTC.

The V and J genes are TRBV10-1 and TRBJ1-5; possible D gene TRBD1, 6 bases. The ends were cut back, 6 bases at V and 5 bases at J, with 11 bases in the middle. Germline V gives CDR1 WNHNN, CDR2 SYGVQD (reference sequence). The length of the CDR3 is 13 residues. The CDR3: CASSPQGDQPQHF. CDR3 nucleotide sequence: TGCGCCAGCAGCCCACAGGGTGATCAGCCCCAGCATTTT.

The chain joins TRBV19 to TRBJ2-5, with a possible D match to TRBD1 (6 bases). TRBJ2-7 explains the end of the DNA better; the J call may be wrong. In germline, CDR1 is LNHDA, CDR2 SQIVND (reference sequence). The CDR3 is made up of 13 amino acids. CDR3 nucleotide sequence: TGTGCCAGTAGTATTAACAGGGCCTACGAGCAGTACTTC. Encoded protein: CASSINRAYEQYF.